The rows below give T cell receptor beta chains drawn from one sample of a study of vaccination and CD4 T cells after COVID-19. No antigen has been identified for these receptors. TCRdb used MiXCR to reprocess the PCR reads, holding one entry per CDR3 protein. The sample consists of thousands of distinct CDR3 sequences, 45% of them appearing once. Sequencing was performed on CD4+ T cells from blood, cultured in vitro. The receptor set was obtained from a human donor who had recovered from COVID-19. CDR3s include the opening cysteine and the closing phenylalanine or tryptophan. Fields, in order: CDR3 length, J gene, V gene, CDR3 protein.

CDR3 length: 16; J gene: TRBJ2-7; V gene: TRBV12-3/TRBV12-4; CDR3 protein: CASSRARTSGRYEQYF
CDR3 length: 19; J gene: TRBJ2-2; V gene: TRBV19; CDR3 protein: CASSSIRLRHRGGTGELFF
CDR3 length: 17; J gene: TRBJ1-2; V gene: TRBV30; CDR3 protein: CAWSVGPFRAANYGYTF
CDR3 length: 12; J gene: TRBJ1-1; V gene: TRBV20-1; CDR3 protein: CSARNPNTEAFF
CDR3 length: 16; J gene: TRBJ1-1; V gene: TRBV11-2; CDR3 protein: CASSLVGPGGATEAFF
CDR3 length: 17; J gene: TRBJ2-5; V gene: TRBV7-2; CDR3 protein: CASSLSWFSAGGETQYF
CDR3 length: 16; J gene: TRBJ1-3; V gene: TRBV4-3; CDR3 protein: CASSQDVRAPGNTIYF
CDR3 length: 15; J gene: TRBJ2-5; V gene: TRBV19; CDR3 protein: CASSVEGGHRETQYF
CDR3 length: 13; J gene: TRBJ2-5; V gene: TRBV20-1; CDR3 protein: CSAPSRGPQTQYF
CDR3 length: 12; J gene: TRBJ1-1; V gene: TRBV27; CDR3 protein: CASRKTNTEAFF
CDR3 length: 15; J gene: TRBJ2-1; V gene: TRBV7-2; CDR3 protein: CASSLAYGTYNEQFF
CDR3 length: 14; J gene: TRBJ2-2; V gene: TRBV6-4; CDR3 protein: CASSDSGRTGELLF
CDR3 length: 15; J gene: TRBJ2-2; V gene: TRBV7-2; CDR3 protein: CASSPQPLATGELFF
CDR3 length: 12; J gene: TRBJ1-2; V gene: TRBV11-2; CDR3 protein: CASSLENYGYTF
CDR3 length: 14; J gene: TRBJ2-2; V gene: TRBV7-8; CDR3 protein: CASTPSSHTGELFF
CDR3 length: 13; J gene: TRBJ2-3; V gene: TRBV19; CDR3 protein: CASSIWTGDTQYF
CDR3 length: 15; J gene: TRBJ2-2; V gene: TRBV20-1; CDR3 protein: CSARDTRGDTGELFF
CDR3 length: 13; J gene: TRBJ1-6; V gene: TRBV27; CDR3 protein: CASSLGGNSPLHF
CDR3 length: 15; J gene: TRBJ1-1; V gene: TRBV5-4; CDR3 protein: CASSLVGRPSTEAFF
CDR3 length: 17; J gene: TRBJ2-3; V gene: TRBV7-3; CDR3 protein: CASSLTAGAGVEDTQYF
CDR3 length: 15; J gene: TRBJ2-5; V gene: TRBV5-1; CDR3 protein: CASSPGLVTQETQYF
CDR3 length: 14; J gene: TRBJ1-1; V gene: TRBV12-3/TRBV12-4; CDR3 protein: CASSLRQGNTEAFF
CDR3 length: 18; J gene: TRBJ1-2; V gene: TRBV25-1; CDR3 protein: CASSDARYGTGPPYGYTF
CDR3 length: 16; J gene: TRBJ2-5; V gene: TRBV7-2; CDR3 protein: CASSPHYGVGLETQYF
CDR3 length: 16; J gene: TRBJ2-6; V gene: TRBV7-8; CDR3 protein: CASSFTTGLGANVLTF
CDR3 length: 16; J gene: TRBJ1-2; V gene: TRBV6-1; CDR3 protein: CASSTPRTGANYGYTF
CDR3 length: 15; J gene: TRBJ2-7; V gene: TRBV30; CDR3 protein: CAWETGLANSYEQYF
CDR3 length: 15; J gene: TRBJ2-1; V gene: TRBV7-8; CDR3 protein: CASSLDGERALRQFF